These 5 T cell receptor beta chains were sequenced from one sample in a study of blood T cell repertoires in COVID-19. This table comes from immunoSEQ multiplex PCR, and its TCRdb copy is limited to in-frame clones, with some not included. The repertoire holds around 70,000 clones, with about 80% as singletons. Sequenced input: peripheral blood. Every receptor here comes from a human donor in a cohort sampled during active COVID-19.

This clone was recorded only once. The rearrangement uses TRBV10-1 and TRBJ1-4; no firm D call. V was cut by 10 bases and J by 7 bases, with 10 bases left in between. This CDR3 has 11 residues. CDR1 is WNHNN, CDR2 SYGVQD, per germline (reference sequence). Here the CDR3 reads CATRLGEKLFF. The CDR3, as DNA: TGCGCCACTAGATTGGGTGAAAAACTGTTTTTT.

The chain has TRBV5-6 and TRBJ1-5; D may be TRBD1 (5 bases). CDR1 is SGHDT, CDR2 YYEEEE, per germline. The CDR3 is made up of 16 amino acids. V was cut by 4 bases and J by 2 bases, with 16 bases left in between. CDR3 amino acids: CASSPAGGVGNQPQHF. DNA of the CDR3: TGTGCCAGCAGCCCCGCGGGGGGAGTTGGCAATCAGCCCCAGCATTTT.

This chain joins TRBV18 and TRBJ1-2; D unresolved. CDR3 length: 15 amino acids. Trimming left V 0 bases short and J 0 bases short, with 8 bases between. Germline V lookup: CDR1 KGHSH, CDR2 LQKENI. DNA of the CDR3: TGTGCCAGCTCACCACCGTCCGGAGCTAACTATGGCTACACCTTC. This translates into CASSPPSGANYGYTF.

The chain links TRBV2 to TRBJ2-1; D is unresolved. Trimming removed 6 bases at V and 0 bases at J, with 12 bases between. CDR1 is SNHLY, CDR2 FYNNEI, per germline. This CDR3 is 15 amino acids long. CDR3 in amino acids: CASRKLTGSYNEQFF. CDR3 coding DNA: TGTGCCAGCAGGAAACTAACCGGCTCCTACAATGAGCAGTTCTTC. Combining the CDR3 with reference TRBV2 and TRBJ2-1 gives the whole variable domain EPEVTQTPSHQVTQMGQEVILRCVPISNHLYFYWYRQILGQKVEFLVSFYNNEISEKSEIFDDQFSVERPDGSNFTLKIRSTKLEDSAMYFCASRKLTGSYNEQFFGPGTRLTVL.

This clone turned up a few times. The chain uses TRBV11-3 and TRBJ2-1, with D possibly being TRBD2 (6 bases). Germline-derived CDR1 and CDR2 are SGHNT and YENEEA. CDR3 size: 15 residues. Trimming took off 5 bases at V and 0 bases at J, with 11 bases between the two ends. As DNA, the CDR3 is TGTGCCAGCAGCCTGACTAGTCCCTCCTACAATGAGCAGTTCTTC. This translates into CASSLTSPSYNEQFF.